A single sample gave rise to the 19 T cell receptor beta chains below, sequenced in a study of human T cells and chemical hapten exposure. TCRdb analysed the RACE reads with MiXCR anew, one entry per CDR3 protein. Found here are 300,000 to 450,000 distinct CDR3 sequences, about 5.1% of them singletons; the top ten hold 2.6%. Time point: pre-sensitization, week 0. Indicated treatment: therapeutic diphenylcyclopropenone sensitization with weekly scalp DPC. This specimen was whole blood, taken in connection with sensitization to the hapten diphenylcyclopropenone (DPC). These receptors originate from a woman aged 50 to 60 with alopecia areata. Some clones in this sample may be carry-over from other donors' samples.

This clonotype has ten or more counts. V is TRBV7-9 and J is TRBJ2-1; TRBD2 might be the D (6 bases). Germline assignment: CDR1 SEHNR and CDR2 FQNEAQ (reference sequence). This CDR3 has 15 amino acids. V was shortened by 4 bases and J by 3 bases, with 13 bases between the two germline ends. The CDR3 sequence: CASSSTGTYYNEQFF. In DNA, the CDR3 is TGTGCCAGCAGCTCCACCGGGACTTACTACAATGAGCAGTTCTTC.

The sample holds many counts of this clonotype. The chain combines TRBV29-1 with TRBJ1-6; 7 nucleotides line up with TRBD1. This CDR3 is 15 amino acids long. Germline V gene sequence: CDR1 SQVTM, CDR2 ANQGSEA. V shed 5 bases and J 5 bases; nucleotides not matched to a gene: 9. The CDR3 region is CSVSTGAGDNSPLHF. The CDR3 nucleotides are TGCAGCGTTAGTACAGGGGCGGGAGATAATTCACCCCTCCACTTT.

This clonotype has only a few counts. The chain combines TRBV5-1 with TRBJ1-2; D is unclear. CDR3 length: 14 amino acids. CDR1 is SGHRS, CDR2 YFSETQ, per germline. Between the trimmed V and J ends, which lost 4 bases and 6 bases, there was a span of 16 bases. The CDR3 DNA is TGCGCCAGCAGCCTCCGGGAGGACCGTCATGGCTACACCTTC. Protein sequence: CASSLREDRHGYTF.

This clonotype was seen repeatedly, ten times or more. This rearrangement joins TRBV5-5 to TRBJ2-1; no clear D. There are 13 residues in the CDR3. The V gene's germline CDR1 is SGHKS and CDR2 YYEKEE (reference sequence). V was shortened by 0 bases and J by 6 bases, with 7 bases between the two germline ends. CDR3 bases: TGTGCCAGCAGCTTGGCTCATGGCAATGAGCAGTTCTTC. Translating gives CASSLAHGNEQFF.

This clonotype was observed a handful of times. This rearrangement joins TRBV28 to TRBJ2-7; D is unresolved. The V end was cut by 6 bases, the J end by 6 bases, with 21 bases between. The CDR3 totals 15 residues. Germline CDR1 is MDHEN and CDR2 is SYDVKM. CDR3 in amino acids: CASSLPSGNPLEQYF. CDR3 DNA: TGTGCCAGCAGCCTACCATCCGGAAACCCTCTCGAGCAGTACTTC. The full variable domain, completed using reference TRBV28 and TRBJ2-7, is DVKVTQSSRYLVKRTGEKVFLECVQDMDHENMFWYRQDPGLGLRLIYFSYDVKMKEKGDIPEGYSVSREKKERFSLILESASTNQTSMYLCASSLPSGNPLEQYFGPGTRLTVT.

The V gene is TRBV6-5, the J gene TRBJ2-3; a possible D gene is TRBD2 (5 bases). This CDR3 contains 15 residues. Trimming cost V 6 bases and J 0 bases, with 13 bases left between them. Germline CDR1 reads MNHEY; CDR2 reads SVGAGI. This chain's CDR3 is CASSNGAVSTDTQYF. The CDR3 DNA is TGTGCCAGCAGCAACGGAGCGGTTAGCACAGATACGCAGTATTTT.

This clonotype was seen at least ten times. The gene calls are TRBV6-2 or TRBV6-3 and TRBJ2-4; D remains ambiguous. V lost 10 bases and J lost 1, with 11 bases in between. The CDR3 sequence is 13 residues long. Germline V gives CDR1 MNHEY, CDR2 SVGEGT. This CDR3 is CANPGSAKNIQYF. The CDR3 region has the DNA TGTGCCAACCCGGGCTCGGCCAAAAACATTCAGTACTTC.

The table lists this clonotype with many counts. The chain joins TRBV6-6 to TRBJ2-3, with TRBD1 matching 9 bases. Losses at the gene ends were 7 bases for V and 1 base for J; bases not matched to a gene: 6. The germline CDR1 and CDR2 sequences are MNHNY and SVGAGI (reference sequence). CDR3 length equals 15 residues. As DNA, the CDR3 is TGTGCCAGCACCCTACAGGGGGCAGGCACAGATACGCAGTATTTT. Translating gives CASTLQGAGTDTQYF.

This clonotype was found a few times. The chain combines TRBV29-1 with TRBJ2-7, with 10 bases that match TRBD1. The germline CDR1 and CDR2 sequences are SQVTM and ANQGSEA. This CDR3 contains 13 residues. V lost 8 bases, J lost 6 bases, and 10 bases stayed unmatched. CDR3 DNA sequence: TGCAGCATCCTTGGGGACAGGGGCGGCGAGCAGTACTTC. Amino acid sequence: CSILGDRGGEQYF.

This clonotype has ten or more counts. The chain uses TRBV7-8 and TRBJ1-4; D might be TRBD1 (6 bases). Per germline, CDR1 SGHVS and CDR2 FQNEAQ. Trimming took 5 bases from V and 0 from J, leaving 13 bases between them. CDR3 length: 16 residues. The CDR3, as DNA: TGTGCCAGCAGCCCCGGACAGCCCGCAACTAATGAAAAACTGTTTTTT. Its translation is CASSPGQPATNEKLFF.

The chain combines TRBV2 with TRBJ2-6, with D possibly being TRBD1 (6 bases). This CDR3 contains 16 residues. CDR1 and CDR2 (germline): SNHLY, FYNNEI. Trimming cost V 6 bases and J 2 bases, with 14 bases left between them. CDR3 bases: TGTGCCAGCAGCCCCGACAGGTCGGCTGGGGCCAACGTCCTGACTTTC. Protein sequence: CASSPDRSAGANVLTF. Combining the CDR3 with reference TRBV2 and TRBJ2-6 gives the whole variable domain EPEVTQTPSHQVTQMGQEVILRCVPISNHLYFYWYRQILGQKVEFLVSFYNNEISEKSEIFDDQFSVERPDGSNFTLKIRSTKLEDSAMYFCASSPDRSAGANVLTFGAGSRLTVL.

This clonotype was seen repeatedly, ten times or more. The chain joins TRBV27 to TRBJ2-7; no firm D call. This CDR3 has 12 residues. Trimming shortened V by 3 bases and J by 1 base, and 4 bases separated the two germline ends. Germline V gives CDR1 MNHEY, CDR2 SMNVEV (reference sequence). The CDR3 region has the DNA TGTGCCAGCAGTTTCCGGTCCTACGAGCAGTACTTC. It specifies CASSFRSYEQYF.

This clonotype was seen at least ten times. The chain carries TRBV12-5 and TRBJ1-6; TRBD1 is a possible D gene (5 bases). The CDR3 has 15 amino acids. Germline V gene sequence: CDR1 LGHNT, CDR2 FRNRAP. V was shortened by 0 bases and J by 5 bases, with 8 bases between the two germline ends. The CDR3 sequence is CASGLVQGHNSPLHF. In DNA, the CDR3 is TGTGCTAGTGGTTTGGTGCAGGGCCATAATTCACCCCTCCACTTT.

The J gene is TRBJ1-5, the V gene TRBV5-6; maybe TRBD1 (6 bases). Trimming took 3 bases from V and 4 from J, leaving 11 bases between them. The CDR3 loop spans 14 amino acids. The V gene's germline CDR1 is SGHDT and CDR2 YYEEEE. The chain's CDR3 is CASSSTGPNQPQHF. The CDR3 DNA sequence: TGTGCCAGCAGCTCGACAGGCCCGAATCAGCCCCAGCATTTT.

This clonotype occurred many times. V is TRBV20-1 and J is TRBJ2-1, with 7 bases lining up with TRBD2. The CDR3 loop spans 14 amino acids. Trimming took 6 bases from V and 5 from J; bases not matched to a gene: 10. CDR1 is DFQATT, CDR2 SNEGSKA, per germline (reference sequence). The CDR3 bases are TGCAGTGCCGTCGCGGGGGTGCGAAACAATGAGCAGTTCTTC. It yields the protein CSAVAGVRNNEQFF.

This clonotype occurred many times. The DNA for the CDR3 is TGCAGTGCCATACTAGCGGGAGGGCCGGGCTCCTACAATGAGCAGTTCTTC. Its protein is CSAILAGGPGSYNEQFF. The V call is TRBV20-1, the J call TRBJ2-1; 13 bases are a match to TRBD2. The length of the CDR3 is 17 residues. Per the germline V gene, CDR1 is DFQATT and CDR2 is SNEGSKA (reference sequence). V lost 6 bases and J lost 0; bases outside the gene matches: 8.

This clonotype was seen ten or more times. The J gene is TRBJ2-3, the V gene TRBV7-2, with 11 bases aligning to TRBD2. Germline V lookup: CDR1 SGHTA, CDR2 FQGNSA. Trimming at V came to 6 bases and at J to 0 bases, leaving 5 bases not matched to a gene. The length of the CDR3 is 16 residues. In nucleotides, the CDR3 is TGTGCCAGCAGGCTAGCGGGGGGCGTTAGCACAGATACGCAGTATTTT. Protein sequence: CASRLAGGVSTDTQYF.

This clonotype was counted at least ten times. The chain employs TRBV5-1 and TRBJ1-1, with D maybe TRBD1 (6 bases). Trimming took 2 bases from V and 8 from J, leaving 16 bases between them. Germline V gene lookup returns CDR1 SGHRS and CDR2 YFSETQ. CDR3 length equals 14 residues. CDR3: CASSFGPDGTEAFF. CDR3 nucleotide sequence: TGCGCCAGCAGCTTTGGCCCGGACGGGACAGAAGCTTTCTTT. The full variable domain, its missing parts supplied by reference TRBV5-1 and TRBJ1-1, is KAGVTQTPRYLIKTRGQQVTLSCSPISGHRSVSWYQQTPGQGLQFLFEYFSETQRNKGNFPGRFSGRQFSNSRSEMNVSTLELGDSALYLCASSFGPDGTEAFFGQGTRLTVV.

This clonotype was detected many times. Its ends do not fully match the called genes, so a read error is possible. CDR3 DNA: TGTGCCAGCAGTCCTAGACAGGAGTGGAGAACGTTT. The encoded protein is CASSPRQEWRTF. This chain connects TRBV12-3 or TRBV12-4 to TRBJ1-1, with D possibly TRBD1 on 6 matching bases. This CDR3 spans 12 amino acids.